This T cell receptor beta chain was documented in a study of CXCR3-negative and CXCR3-positive naive CD8 T cells (dated by TCRdb to about 2019). Turning to the overall study: In total, 130 million to 150 million TRB reads were obtained, which works out to roughly 1.5 +/- 0.3 million reads per library. Data from 11 donors, pooled across two independent experiments, went into the diversity and physicochemical repertoire analyses. TRBV-TRBJ cluster analysis included naive subsets from about five donors and memory cells from 3 donors. What the work shows at the level of the full study, not this receptor alone: Because surface CD5, which has been linked to self-reactivity in mice, was comparable between naive subsets, TCR interaction strength was also inferred from TRB CDR3 physicochemical properties. Freshly isolated PBMCs were used for most assays because CXCR3 expression went down partially after cryopreservation. TRB CDR3s from CXCR3-positive naive cells showed higher hydrophobicity (lower Kidera factor 4), lower energy, and higher strength and volume indices than CXCR3-negative naive cells. Similar TRBV-TRBJ usage was shown by naive CXCR3-negative and CXCR3-positive cells from the same donor, whereas distinct patterns were shown by memory cells. Repertoire diversity was comparably high in both naive subsets but much lower in memory CD8+ T cells.

For each CD8+ T cell subset, flow sorting was done in triplicate, and a few hundred thousand cells per subset went directly into RLT lysis buffer. Naive CD8+ T cells were defined stringently as CD45RO-CCR7+CD27+CD95- to exclude memory contaminants. Peripheral blood mononuclear cells were isolated from buffy coats using standard density gradient centrifugation. Naive CXCR3-negative and CXCR3-positive CD8+ T cells were flow-sorted using a FACSAria III. Total RNA was extracted from sorted cells with an RNeasy Mini Kit. Sequencing instrument: NextSeq 550. The Human TCR Profiling Kit (MiLaboratory) was used to prepare UMI-labeled 5' RACE TRB cDNA libraries. The full amount of extracted RNA was used for cDNA synthesis, and the full amount of resulting cDNA was used for PCR amplification. Libraries were prepared in parallel with an identical number of PCR cycles. As for the authors' bioinformatics: MIGEC and MiXCR extracted about 54,000 +/- 9,700 unique UMI-labeled TRB cDNA molecules per library, requiring at least two reads per UMI. An average of approximately 40,000 +/- 10,000 functional in-frame TRB CDR3 nucleotide clonotypes without stop codons was found per library. After each sample was downsampled to 5000 UMI-labeled TRB molecules, VDJtools was used to calculate diversity metrics such as normalized Shannon-Wiener and Chao1. VDJtools was used to calculate clonotype-size-weighted physicochemical properties of the central five CDR3 residues, namely interaction energy, strength, volume and Kidera factor 4. Reads reprocessed by TCRdb are summarized as one entry per CDR3 protein sequence, and DNA is absent. These V and J calls originate from TCRdb's pipeline instead of the authors' own analysis. The data table for this sample lists over 45,000 distinct CDR3 sequences. The top ten clones comprise roughly 0.42% of the sample.

CDR1 and CDR2 are read off the germline V gene (reference sequence) as LNHNV and YYDKDF. The CDR3, cysteine through phenylalanine, is 17 amino acids long. The protein alone is recorded here. Details on this clonotype: The specificity of this receptor is unknown.

The sample consisted of naive CXCR3- CD8+ T cells from blood. In light of the paper, this sample's cell subset or site label describes: CD45RO-CCR7+CD27+CD95- naive CD8+ T cells lacking CXCR3 (TNR3-). This receptor was obtained from a human donor in good health. Some clones in this sample may be carry-over from other donors' samples. This chain is built from TRBV15 and TRBJ1-2; TCRdb names TRBD1, which stays unverified in the absence of DNA. The CDR3 region: CATSRDGAVVMSYGYTF.